This TCR beta chain was retrieved from a study of CD8+ T cells in alopecia areata. The overall study: Each of the treated patients was given oral tofacitinib, 5 to 10 mg twice daily, for moderate-to-severe alopecia areata. Tofacitinib lasted 6 to 18 months, then 6 months off drug.

Details on this clone: Antigen unknown.

Treatment indicated: oral pan-JAK inhibitor, 5-10 mg twice daily. General observations from the study: Especially in alopecia totalis/universalis, lesional scalp showed greater clonality than normal scalp did.

The CDR3 contains 10 residues. The V end was cut by 3 bases, the J end by 6 bases, with 5 bases between. Germline CDR1 and CDR2: SQVTM and ANQGSEA. cDNA serving as the sequencing template came from extracted, reverse transcribed RNA. Repertoires were generated with immunoSEQ multiplex PCR, while TCRdb's copy carries only in-frame clones and drops some. Seen here are about 200,000 clones, 58% observed once, and the top ten hold roughly 5.8%. Sequencing used CD4+ T cells sorted from blood, obtained at week 24, from a patient treated with tofacitinib. The TCR originated in a human donor with alopecia areata. The J gene is TRBJ1-2, the V gene TRBV29-1, with D unclear. The CDR3 loop is CSVDLDGYTF. The CDR3 nucleotides read TGCAGCGTTGATCTAGATGGCTACACCTTC.